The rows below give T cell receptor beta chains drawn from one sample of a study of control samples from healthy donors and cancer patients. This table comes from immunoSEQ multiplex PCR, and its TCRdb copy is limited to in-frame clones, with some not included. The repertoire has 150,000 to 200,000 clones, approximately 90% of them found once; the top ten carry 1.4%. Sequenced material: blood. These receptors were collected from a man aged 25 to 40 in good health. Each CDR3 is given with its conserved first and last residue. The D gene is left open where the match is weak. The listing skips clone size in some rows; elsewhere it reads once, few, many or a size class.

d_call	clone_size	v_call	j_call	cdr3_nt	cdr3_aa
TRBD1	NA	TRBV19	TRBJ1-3	TGTGCCAGTAGCGGACAGGGGGGAAACACCATATATTTT	CASSGQGGNTIYF
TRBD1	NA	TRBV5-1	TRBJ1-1	TGCGCCAGCGGGACAGGGTCAAACACTGAAGCTTTCTTT	CASGTGSNTEAFF
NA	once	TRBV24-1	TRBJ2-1	TGTGCCACCAGTGATTTGCAGGGCAATGAGCAGTTCTTC	CATSDLQGNEQFF
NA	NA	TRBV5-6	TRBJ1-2	TGTGCCAGCAGCTTGGTATGGGGGGGCGTCAGCTATGGCTACACCTTC	CASSLVWGGVSYGYTF
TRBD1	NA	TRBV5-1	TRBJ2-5	TGCGCCAGCAGCTTGGACCCAGCCGGACAGGTGATCGAGACCCAGTACTTC	CASSLDPAGQVIETQYF
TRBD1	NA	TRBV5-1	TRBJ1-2	TGCGCCAGCAGCTTGTCGACAGGGGAGGACTATGGCTACACCTTC	CASSLSTGEDYGYTF
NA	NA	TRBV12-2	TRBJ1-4	TGTGCAAGTCGCTTAGCGCGGAGGACAAATGAAAAACTGTTTTTT	CASRLARRTNEKLFF
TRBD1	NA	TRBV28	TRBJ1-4	TGTGCCAGCAGTCCCTGGACAGGGGTTAATGAAAAACTGTTTTTT	CASSPWTGVNEKLFF
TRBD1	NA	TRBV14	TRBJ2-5	TGTGCCAGCAGTCACCGACAGGGATTCGACCAAGAGACCCAGTACTTC	CASSHRQGFDQETQYF
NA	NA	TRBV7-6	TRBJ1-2	TGTGCCAGCAGCTTAGAGGCAGGGGCCTCTAACTATGGCTACACCTTC	CASSLEAGASNYGYTF
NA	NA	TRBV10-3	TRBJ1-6	TGTGCCATCAGTGAGAGGGCCTATAATTCACCCCTCCACTTT	CAISERAYNSPLHF
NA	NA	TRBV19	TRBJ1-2	TGTGCCAGTAGTGTAGGAGTTCTCGCTGGCTACACCTTC	CASSVGVLAGYTF
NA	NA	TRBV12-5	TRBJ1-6	TGTGCTAGTGGTTTGGTAAGGAATTTTGGAAATTCACCCCTCCACTTT	CASGLVRNFGNSPLHF
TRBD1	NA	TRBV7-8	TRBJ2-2	TGTGCCAGCAGCCCGGACAGGCCCAACACCGGGGAGCTGTTTTTT	CASSPDRPNTGELFF
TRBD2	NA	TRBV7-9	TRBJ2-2	TGTGCCAGCGTTTTAGCGGGAGCCGGGGAGCTGTTTTTT	CASVLAGAGELFF
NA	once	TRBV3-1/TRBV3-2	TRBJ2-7	TGTGCCAGCAGCCAAGCACAGGGTTTCTACGAGCAGTACTTC	CASSQAQGFYEQYF
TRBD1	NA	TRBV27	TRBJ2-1	TGTGCCAGCAAAGGACAGGGGGCCTTCAATGAGCAGTTCTTC	CASKGQGAFNEQFF
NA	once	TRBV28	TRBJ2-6	TGTGCCAGCACATACTCTGGGGCCAACGTCCTGACTTTC	CASTYSGANVLTF
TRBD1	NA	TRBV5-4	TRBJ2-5	TGTGCCAGCAGCCCCGGACAGGGGGCTTTCGAGACCCAGTACTTC	CASSPGQGAFETQYF
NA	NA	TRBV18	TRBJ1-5	TGTGCCAGCGGGGGCGGAGGGCAGCCCCAGCATTTT	CASGGGGQPQHF
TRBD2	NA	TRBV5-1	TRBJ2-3	TGCGCCAGCAGCCCCTGGGGCGCGGGGGGGACAGATACGCAGTATTTT	CASSPWGAGGTDTQYF
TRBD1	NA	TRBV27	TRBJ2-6	TGTGCCAGCAGTTTCCGGACAGGGACTGGGGCCAACGTCCTGACTTTC	CASSFRTGTGANVLTF
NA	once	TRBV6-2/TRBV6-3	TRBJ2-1	TGTGCCAGCAGCCGGGACTGGTACAATGAGCAGTTCTTC	CASSRDWYNEQFF
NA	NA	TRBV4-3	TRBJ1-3	TGCGCCACCCGCCGACTCTCGGGAAACACCATATATTTT	CATRRLSGNTIYF
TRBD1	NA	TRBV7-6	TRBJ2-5	TGTGCCAGCAGCTTAAGGGCCCAGGGGGACCAAGAGACCCAGTACTTC	CASSLRAQGDQETQYF
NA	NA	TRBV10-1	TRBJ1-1	TGCGCCAGCCGGGGGGAAATGAACACTGAAGCTTTCTTT	CASRGEMNTEAFF
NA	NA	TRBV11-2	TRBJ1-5	TGTGCCAGCAGCCCTGGGCAGATAGCGCCCCAGCATTTT	CASSPGQIAPQHF
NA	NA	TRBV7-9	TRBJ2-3	TGTGCCAGCAGCGCCACCCGGGCCTCCGAGGGAGATACGCAGTATTTT	CASSATRASEGDTQYF
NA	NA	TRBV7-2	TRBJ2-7	TGTGCCAGCAGCTCGGGACTGCCAACCGAGCAGTACTTC	CASSSGLPTEQYF
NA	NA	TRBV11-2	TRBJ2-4	TGTGCCAGCAGCCCCAGTGTAGCCAAAAACATTCAGTACTTC	CASSPSVAKNIQYF
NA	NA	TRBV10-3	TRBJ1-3	TGTGCCATCAGGCCTCTATACAGGGAAGCTGGAAACACCATATATTTT	CAIRPLYREAGNTIYF
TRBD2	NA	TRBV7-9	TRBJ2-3	TGTGCCAGCAGCCCTCTGGTGGGGGGGGGCACAGATACGCAGTATTTT	CASSPLVGGGTDTQYF
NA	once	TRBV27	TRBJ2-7	TGTGCCACCCAACAGAGAGGCCTTTCCTACGAGCAGTACTTC	CATQQRGLSYEQYF
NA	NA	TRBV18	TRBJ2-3	TGTGCCAGCTCACCGGGCCGCCGGGCAGATACGCAGTATTTT	CASSPGRRADTQYF
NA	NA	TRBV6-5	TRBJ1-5	TGTGCCAGCATTTGGAAAGACAATCAGCCCCAGCATTTT	CASIWKDNQPQHF